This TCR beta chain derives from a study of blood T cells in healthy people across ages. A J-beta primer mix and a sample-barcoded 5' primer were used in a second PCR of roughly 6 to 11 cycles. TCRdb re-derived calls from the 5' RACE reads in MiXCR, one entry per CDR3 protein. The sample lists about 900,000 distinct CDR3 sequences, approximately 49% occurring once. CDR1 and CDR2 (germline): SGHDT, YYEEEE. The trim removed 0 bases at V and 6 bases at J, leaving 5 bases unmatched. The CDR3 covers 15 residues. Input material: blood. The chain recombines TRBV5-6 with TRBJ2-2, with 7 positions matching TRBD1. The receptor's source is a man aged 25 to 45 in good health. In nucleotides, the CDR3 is TGTGCCAGCAGCTTGGGACAGGGAGATGCCGGGGAGCTGTTTTTT. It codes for CASSLGQGDAGELFF.